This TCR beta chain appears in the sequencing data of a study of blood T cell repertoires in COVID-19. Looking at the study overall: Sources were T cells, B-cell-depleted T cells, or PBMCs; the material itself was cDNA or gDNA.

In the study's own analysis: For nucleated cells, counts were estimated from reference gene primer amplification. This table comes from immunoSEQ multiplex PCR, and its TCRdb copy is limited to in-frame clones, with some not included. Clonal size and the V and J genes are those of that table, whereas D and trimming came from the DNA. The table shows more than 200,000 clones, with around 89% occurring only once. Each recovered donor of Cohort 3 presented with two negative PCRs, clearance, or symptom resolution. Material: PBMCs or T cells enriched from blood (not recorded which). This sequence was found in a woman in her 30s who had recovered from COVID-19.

In DNA, the CDR3 is TGTGCCAGCAGTTGGGCCACGCTAAACTTGGGCTACACCTTC. It is translated as CASSWATLNLGYTF. This chain links TRBV28 with TRBJ1-2; D call uncertain. The germline V gene has CDR1 MDHEN and CDR2 SYDVKM. This CDR3 spans 14 amino acids. V was clipped by 4 bases and J by 8 bases, with 17 bases between them.